This T cell receptor (beta chain) is from a study of blood T cell repertoires in COVID-19. Trimming shortened V by 0 bases and J by 0 bases, and 8 bases separated the two germline ends. This CDR3 is built from 15 residues. CDR1 is LGHNA and CDR2 is YSLEER in the germline V gene. Repertoires were generated with immunoSEQ multiplex PCR, while TCRdb's copy carries only in-frame clones and drops some. This sample has a few hundred thousand clones, with around 84% found just once. In this sample, this clone turned up once. The chain uses TRBV4-3 and TRBJ1-1, with D possibly matching TRBD1 (5 bases). Material: peripheral blood. The sequence came from a man aged 55 to 69 with acute or convalescent COVID-19. CDR3 sequence: CASSQEGALNTEAFF. The CDR3 DNA sequence: TGCGCCAGCAGCCAAGAAGGGGCACTGAACACTGAAGCTTTCTTT.